This T cell receptor (beta chain) was identified during a study of blood T cell repertoires in COVID-19. In the study overall: The United States, Italy and Spain supplied acute and convalescent COVID-19 samples. T cells, B-cell-depleted T cells, or PBMCs supplied cDNA or gDNA.

Germline V gives CDR1 MNHEY, CDR2 SMNVEV (reference sequence). With V trimmed by 3 bases and J by 5 bases, 5 bases remained unmatched. The CDR3 loop spans 15 amino acids. Authors' processing steps: Amplification from reference gene primers served as the basis for estimated nucleated cell counts. Some clones are missing from TCRdb's copy, which holds only in-frame ones; the method was immunoSEQ multiplex PCR. V and J calls and clone size come straight from that table; D and trimming were deduced from the DNA. This table holds over 250,000 clones, about 85% found once. Source material: peripheral blood. The clonotype was recovered from a human donor in a cohort sampled during active COVID-19. V is TRBV27 and J is TRBJ2-3; 10 nucleotides match TRBD2. CDR3 bases: TGTGCCAGCAGTTTTTGGCTAGCGGGAGTAGATACGCAGTATTTT. It specifies CASSFWLAGVDTQYF.